What follows is one T cell receptor (beta chain) and its context. Its antigen specificity is not known. No clone much larger than this one lies a single base away; base qualities are absent. The data were obtained in a study of cytotoxic CD8 clonotypes in ibrutinib-treated CLL (dated by TCRdb to the early 2020s). In the study overall: The cohort was composed of 10 to 11 relapsed/refractory and roughly 16 treatment-naive patients; IGHV unmutated status was identified in approximately 18 patients. Responses were partial in 24 patients and complete in 2; after median about 63 months follow-up, roughly 15 stayed in remission and about twelve progressed. The response samples were drawn at a median of roughly twelve months into treatment, with a range of about 6 to 36 months. On average, each sample yielded 255,043 productive templates and around 100,000 productive rearrangements. Of the 90 or so participants in the trial, 25 to 30 had longitudinal samples available. Cryopreserved peripheral blood mononuclear cells were collected at three points: before therapy, at response, and at either sustained remission or disease progression. Overall study outcomes, separate from this receptor: Baseline clonality was found to be higher than that of age-matched healthy donors and was strongly correlated with circulating CD8+ T-cell counts. Public clonotypes were rare and either shrank or stayed stable during treatment, and the rise in clonality at ibrutinib response reflected expansion of private clonotypes. Sampling times were not matched between patients in sustained remission and patients whose disease was progressing, and lymph node repertoires were not examined. At ibrutinib response clonality went up, during sustained remission it held steady, and at progression it dropped back toward baseline.

For TCR beta library preparation, around 2.2 micrograms of genomic DNA was extracted from cryopreserved PBMCs. Longitudinal blood samples from CLL patients receiving ibrutinib monotherapy were subjected to high-throughput TCR beta sequencing. The patients took part in an open-label, single-center phase 2 trial of ibrutinib monotherapy. A MiSeq instrument was used for deep resolution sequencing, which targeted depths ranging from 1 in 1 million up to 1 in 200,000 T cells, with coverage averaging 10x for each clonotype. The immunoSEQ hsTCRB Kit was used to generate TCR beta libraries. Under the source paper's analysis protocol: Data were analyzed with ImmunoSEQ Data Assistant and ImmunoSEQ Analyzer, with V, D and J genes assigned per IMGT definitions. Clonality was computed as one minus normalized Shannon entropy of productive rearrangement frequencies, ranging from 0 to 1. Only overrepresented clonotypes making up at least 0.05% of the repertoire of each patient were included in the public clonotype analysis. About 13 age-matched healthy donor repertoires from immuneACCESS were used as controls for clonality. This immuneACCESS table, as held by TCRdb, lists in-frame sequences with V and J called but not all clones. Of the missing ones, under half trace to an unresolved V gene in checked studies; the others have no known cause. Clone size and the V and J calls come from that table; the DNA yielded D and trimming. The sample table contains around 300,000 clones; only one count was recorded for almost 80% of them. Jointly, the top ten make up about 6.3% of the sample.

This TCR was recovered from a human donor with chronic lymphocytic leukemia. The source was PBMCs, collected before ibrutinib treatment.

The CDR3 has the sequence CASTATGTGGRDTQYF. The DNA reads TGTGCCAGTACAGCTACGGGGACAGGCGGTAGAGATACGCAGTATTTT. The chain joins TRBV19 to TRBJ2-3, and 8 junctional nucleotides match TRBD1. Trimming accounts for 7 bases at V and 5 bases at J, while the number of junction bases matched to no gene is 14. The CDR3 measures 16 amino acids from cysteine to phenylalanine. Of all the DNA, just the CDR3 is kept, 48 bases in frame from base 1. Based on the germline V gene (reference sequence), the CDR1 and CDR2 sequences are LNHDA and SQIVND. The CDR3, completed at both ends by the reference TRBV19 and TRBJ2-3 genes, gives the full variable domain DGGITQSPKYLFRKEGQNVTLSCEQNLNHDAMYWYRQDPGQGLRLIYYSQIVNDFQKGDIAEGYSVSREKKESFPLTVTSAQKNPTAFYLCASTATGTGGRDTQYFGPGTRLTVL.